These 8 T cell receptor beta chains came from one sample sequenced in a study of T cells in Graves' hyperthyroidism and ophthalmopathy. RNA transcripts yielded amplified TCR beta CDR3 regions. Using the HTBI primer set, a first-round RT-PCR was run on the TCR CDR3. Via MiXCR, TCRdb re-called the multiplex PCR reads, giving one row per CDR3 protein. The sample includes 450,000 to 500,000 distinct CDR3 sequences, approximately 22% of them seen just once. What was sequenced was blood. These receptors all come from a woman in her 70s with Graves' ophthalmopathy.

The chain carries TRBV19 and TRBJ2-6; a possible D gene is TRBD1 (6 bases). Germline V gene lookup returns CDR1 LNHDA and CDR2 SQIVND (reference sequence). Trimming removed 5 bases at V and 1 base at J, with 18 bases between. CDR3 length equals 18 residues. CDR3 region: CASSHRAKLGSGANVLTF. Here the CDR3 DNA reads TGTGCCAGTAGTCACAGGGCCAAGCTTGGGTCTGGGGCCAACGTCCTGACTTTC.

This clonotype was counted a few times. The CDR3 loop reads CSARDQANTEAFF. The CDR3 region has the DNA TGCAGTGCTAGAGATCAGGCCAACACTGAAGCTTTCTTT. The chain recombines TRBV20-1 with TRBJ1-1; D unclear. CDR1 and CDR2 from the germline V gene are DFQATT and SNEGSKA (reference sequence). The CDR3 length is 13 residues. V lost 0 bases, J lost 2 bases, and 7 bases lay in between.

V is TRBV6-5 and J is TRBJ2-7, with D possibly TRBD1 on 6 matching bases. This CDR3 contains 17 residues. The germline V gene has CDR1 MNHEY and CDR2 SVGAGI. The V end lost 0 bases, the J end lost 3 bases, and 18 bases lay between the germline ends. This CDR3 is CASSYSNTGTKYYEQYF. In DNA form, the CDR3 reads TGTGCCAGCAGTTACTCGAATACCGGGACAAAATACTACGAGCAGTACTTC.

This clonotype is a singleton in its sample. The chain has TRBV24-1 and TRBJ2-5; D is uncertain. This CDR3 is 13 amino acids long. V was shortened by 5 bases and J by 5 bases, with 11 bases between the two germline ends. In germline, CDR1 is KGHDR, CDR2 SFDVKD. The DNA for the CDR3 is TGTGCCACCAGTGGTGGGTTTCGGGAGACCCAGTACTTC. Amino acids: CATSGGFRETQYF.

The chain is built from TRBV7-2 and TRBJ2-7; 8 bases map to TRBD2. Trimming cost V 6 bases and J 3 bases; bases outside gene matches: 4. The germline V gene encodes CDR1 SGHTA and CDR2 FQGNSA. The CDR3 has 13 residues. CDR3 sequence (DNA): TGTGCCAGCAGGGTTAGCGGGAACTACGAGCAGTACTTC. The encoded protein is CASRVSGNYEQYF.

The chain uses TRBV7-4 and TRBJ2-7; TRBD2 matches at 9 bases. Germline CDR1 and CDR2: SGHVT and SQSDAQ. CDR3 length: 14 residues. J gave up 7 bases and V 5 bases, and 9 bases lay outside the gene matches. CDR3 DNA sequence: TGTGCCAGCAGCCTCGCTAGCGGGAAGGGAGAGCAGTACTTC. It yields the protein CASSLASGKGEQYF. The full variable domain, in which reference TRBV7-4 and TRBJ2-7 provide the parts outside the CDR3, is GAGVSQSPRYKVAKRGRDVALRCDSISGHVTLYWYRQTLGQGSEVLTYSQSDAQRDKSGRPSGRFSAERPERSVSTLKIQRTEQGDSAVYLCASSLASGKGEQYFGPGTRLTVT.

This clonotype was recorded at least ten times. V and J are TRBV15 and TRBJ2-6; the D is unclear. The germline V gene has CDR1 LNHNV and CDR2 YYDKDF (reference sequence). The CDR3 runs to 15 residues. Trimming took 1 base from V and 1 from J, leaving 5 bases between them. The CDR3 nucleotides are TGTGCCACCAGCAGAGGGGGTTCTGGGGCCAACGTCCTGACTTTC. It yields the protein CATSRGGSGANVLTF.

V is TRBV30 and J is TRBJ2-5; possibly TRBD2 for D (5 bases). The germline V gene encodes CDR1 GTSNPN and CDR2 SVGIG (reference sequence). V was clipped by 3 bases and J by 1 base, with 15 bases between them. The length of the CDR3 is 15 residues. The DNA of the CDR3 is TGTGCCTGGAGGATTAACGGGATTTCCCAAGAGACCCAGTACTTC. Amino acids: CAWRINGISQETQYF. Drawing the rest from reference TRBV30 and TRBJ2-5, the complete variable domain is SQTIHQWPATLVQPVGSPLSLECTVEGTSNPNLYWYRQAAGRGLQLLFYSVGIGQISSEVPQNLSASRPQDRQFILSSKKLLLSDSGFYLCAWRINGISQETQYFGPGTRLLVL.